Listed below are T cell receptor beta chains from one sample, sequenced in a study of T-cell memory formation after mild COVID-19. TCRdb analysed the 5' RACE reads with MiXCR anew, one entry per CDR3 protein. The sample contains approximately 250,000 distinct CDR3 sequences, 15% of which appear only once. The sequencing input was PBMCs or a T cell subset sorted from them (not recorded which). The receptors were sampled from an adult woman who had mild COVID-19 (a few samples of this study predate the infection). Cell type and time point are not known. The CDR3 runs from the conserved cysteine through the conserved F or W.

J gene	V gene	CDR3 protein
TRBJ2-7	TRBV29-1	CSVRLAGHFEQYF
TRBJ1-2	TRBV7-2	CASSRDGSAGGYTF
TRBJ2-7	TRBV2	CASSQRGVGRGNSYEQYF
TRBJ1-1	TRBV4-2	CASSQRLQGGGTEAFF
TRBJ2-3	TRBV7-6	CASSLRAGPDTQYF
TRBJ1-2	TRBV24-1	CATSDRDQNGYTF
TRBJ1-1	TRBV7-9	CASSLGRTAHTEAFF
TRBJ2-5	TRBV10-3	CATGRGGWQETQYF
TRBJ1-1	TRBV12-3/TRBV12-4	CASSPDRGVTEAFF
TRBJ1-2	TRBV6-1	CASSEGGPNYGYTF
TRBJ2-3	TRBV6-5	CASSYSLGASTDTQYF
TRBJ1-5	TRBV5-5	CASSLSGTRNQPQHF
TRBJ2-5	TRBV7-2	CASSAASGGETQYF
TRBJ2-7	TRBV14	CASSPQGAGYEQYF
TRBJ1-4	TRBV9	CASSVEATMAEKLFF
TRBJ1-3	TRBV12-3/TRBV12-4	CASSPWPGAGNTIYF
TRBJ1-4	TRBV7-9	CATGSGSQSEKLFF
TRBJ1-2	TRBV7-9	CASSLGQGVEGYTF
TRBJ2-6	TRBV7-3	CASSNPGAANVLTF
TRBJ2-1	TRBV5-1	CASSLASPRENEQFF
TRBJ2-1	TRBV7-2	CASSFGERDEQFF
TRBJ1-5	TRBV6-1	CASSGVIRGNQPQHF
TRBJ1-2	TRBV20-1	CSAEKNRVNYGYTF
TRBJ2-7	TRBV7-6	CASRQPGALGQYF
TRBJ1-2	TRBV27	CASTGFGGHGYTF
TRBJ1-1	TRBV6-2/TRBV6-3	CASSYAYTEAFF
TRBJ2-7	TRBV4-1	CASSRGQEVTYEQYF
TRBJ2-2	TRBV29-1	CSVVSKFTGELFF